The T cell receptor beta chain described here comes from a study of blood T cells in healthy people across ages. For this clonotype: Its matching antigen is unknown.

The CDR3 has 14 residues. Germline V gene lookup returns CDR1 ENHRY and CDR2 SYGVKD. The germline V and J ends were trimmed by 4 bases and 2 bases, with 11 bases remaining between them. Study observations and caveats: It was held that the diversity estimates obtained from one million T cells were underestimates. Possibly confounding the expanded clonotype changes was the fact that donor CMV status was unknown.

A second about 7 to 11 cycle PCR used barcoded and J-beta primers. TCRdb recomputed calls from the 5' RACE reads with MiXCR, one row per CDR3 protein. This table holds hundreds of thousands of distinct CDR3 sequences, about 52% found once. The clonotype was recovered from a woman aged 60-75 years in good health. The rearrangement uses TRBV10-3 and TRBJ1-2, with D tentatively TRBD1 (6 bases). Sample: blood. The CDR3 is CAISVAGANYGYTF. CDR3 DNA sequence: TGTGCCATCAGTGTGGCAGGGGCGAACTATGGCTACACCTTC.